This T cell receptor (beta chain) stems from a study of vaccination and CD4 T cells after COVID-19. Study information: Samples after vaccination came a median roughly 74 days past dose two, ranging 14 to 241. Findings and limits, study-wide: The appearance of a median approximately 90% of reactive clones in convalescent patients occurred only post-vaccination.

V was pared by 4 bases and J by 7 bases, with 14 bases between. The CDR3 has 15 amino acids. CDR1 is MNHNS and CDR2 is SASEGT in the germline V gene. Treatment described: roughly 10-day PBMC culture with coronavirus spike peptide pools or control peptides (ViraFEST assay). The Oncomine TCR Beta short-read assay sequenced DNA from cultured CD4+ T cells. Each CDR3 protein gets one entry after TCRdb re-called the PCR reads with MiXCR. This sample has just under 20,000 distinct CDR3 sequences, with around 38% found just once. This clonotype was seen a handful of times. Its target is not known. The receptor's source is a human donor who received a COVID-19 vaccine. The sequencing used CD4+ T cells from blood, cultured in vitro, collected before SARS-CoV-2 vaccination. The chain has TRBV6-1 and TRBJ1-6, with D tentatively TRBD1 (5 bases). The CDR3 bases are TGTGCCAGCAGTGGACCCGGGGCGAGGAATTCACCCCTCCACTTT. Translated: CASSGPGARNSPLHF.